This T cell receptor (beta chain) was observed in a study of T cells in pancreatic ductal adenocarcinoma. Study conclusions and caveats: Blood had more productive templates and 6 to 9-fold more unique clonotypes than tumor. The resected pancreatic cancer cohort was biased toward the minority with early-stage disease. Tumor-versus-blood clonality comparisons may be biased toward lower tumor diversity. No significant tumor-blood clonality difference; means were about 0.11 and 0.072.

As regards this clone: Its antigen is not known.

Surgery without prior neoadjuvant therapy was the treatment of the selected pancreatic ductal adenocarcinoma patients. From germline, CDR1 is SEHNR and CDR2 FQNEAQ (reference sequence). The CDR3 extends over 18 amino acids. The J segment lost 2 bases and the V segment lost 5 bases, leaving 14 bases of the junction unmatched. The repertoire was sequenced with immunoSEQ multiplex PCR; TCRdb's copy has only in-frame clones and lacks some. The data show around 16,000 clones, approximately 90% seen once. The material sequenced was PBMCs. This TCR derives from a human donor with pancreatic ductal adenocarcinoma. V and J are TRBV7-9 and TRBJ1-4, with 7 bases identical to TRBD1. CDR3 loop: CASSRGATGLATNEKLFF. CDR3 bases: TGTGCCAGCAGCCGAGGGGCGACAGGGCTCGCGACTAATGAAAAACTGTTTTTT.